The 29 T cell receptor beta chains listed next were all sequenced from one sample in a study of blood T cells in healthy people across ages. Combining a sample-barcoded 5' primer with a J-beta primer mix, a second PCR ran for roughly 6 to 11 cycles. TCRdb reanalysed the 5' RACE reads using MiXCR and keeps one entry per CDR3 protein. The top ten hold about 21% of the sample, which has fewer than 2 million distinct CDR3 sequences, roughly 43% seen once. Sequencing used blood. The receptor source for this set is a human donor in good health.

This clonotype showed up just a few times. V and J are TRBV7-9 and TRBJ1-2; D is unclear. The CDR3 totals 14 residues. In germline, CDR1 is SEHNR, CDR2 FQNEAQ (reference sequence). Between the trimmed V and J ends, which lost 5 bases and 6 bases, there was a span of 16 bases. In nucleotides, the CDR3 is TGTGCCAGCAGCCGTCTGGCAGTATCGGATGGCTACACCTTC. It codes for CASSRLAVSDGYTF.

About this clonotype: This sequence may be a read error, since a much larger clone differs from it by one base. It is unclear where the CDR3 begins or ends on the DNA, so no DNA is shown, and the CDR3 is as TCRdb lists it. The rearrangement uses TRBV6-4 and TRBJ2-1; no DNA check was done on the table's D call, TRBD1. The CDR3 is 15 residues long, ends included. The germline V gene has CDR1 MRHNA and CDR2 SNTAGT. The CDR3 loop is CASSDSWGPGNERFF.

This clonotype was counted only a few times. The chain employs TRBV5-1 and TRBJ2-1, with D possibly TRBD1 on 6 matching bases. CDR3 length equals 16 residues. The germline V gene has CDR1 SGHRS and CDR2 YFSETQ. V lost 5 bases and J 2 bases, leaving 17 bases between the germline ends. The DNA of the CDR3 is TGCGCCAGCAGGATGACCCAGGGGACCGCCTACAATGAGCAGTTCTTC. Amino acid sequence: CASRMTQGTAYNEQFF.

The V call is TRBV7-8, the J call TRBJ1-2; weak D call: TRBD1 (6 bases). Germline assignment: CDR1 SGHVS and CDR2 FQNEAQ. Trimming removed 1 base from V and 4 bases from J, with 22 bases in between. This CDR3 is 18 amino acids long. Here the CDR3 reads CASSLGGGGVSPGYGYTF. The CDR3 DNA sequence: TGTGCCAGCAGCTTAGGTGGAGGGGGAGTATCTCCCGGCTATGGCTACACCTTC.

V gene TRBV28 combines with J gene TRBJ1-2, with 9 bases lining up with TRBD1. Germline trimming cut 4 bases from V and 6 bases from J; bases unmatched to any gene: 6. Germline values: CDR1 MDHEN, CDR2 SYDVKM. This CDR3 spans 14 amino acids. This chain's CDR3 is CASSWGTGRNGYTF. The DNA for the CDR3 is TGTGCCAGCAGTTGGGGGACAGGGAGGAATGGCTACACCTTC.

The genes are TRBV5-1 and TRBJ2-3; D is uncertain. This CDR3 contains 16 residues. In germline, CDR1 is SGHRS, CDR2 YFSETQ. V lost 0 bases and J 2 bases, leaving 13 bases between the germline ends. The CDR3 nucleotides read TGCGCCAGCAGCTTGGACGGGTCGGCCGCCACAGATACGCAGTATTTT. Translated, it gives CASSLDGSAATDTQYF.

This clonotype has a handful of counts. V is TRBV10-3 and J is TRBJ2-7; D perhaps matches TRBD2 (7 bases). Germline V gene lookup returns CDR1 ENHRY and CDR2 SYGVKD. Trimming removed 0 bases from V and 1 base from J, with 19 bases in between. The CDR3 has 18 amino acids. The CDR3 here is CAISESRGGGLYSYEQYF. CDR3 sequence (DNA): TGTGCCATCAGTGAGTCTAGGGGGGGCGGACTTTATTCCTACGAGCAGTACTTC.

In this sample, this clonotype turned up once. This chain uses TRBV10-3 with TRBJ1-5, with 7 bases fitting TRBD1. The CDR3 runs 16 residues. With V trimmed by 3 bases and J by 4 bases, 9 bases remained unmatched. In germline, CDR1 is ENHRY, CDR2 SYGVKD. In DNA form, the CDR3 reads TGTGCCATCAGTGACGAGACAGGGAGGAGGAATCAGCCCCAGCATTTT. Its protein is CAISDETGRRNQPQHF.

About this clonotype: With a much larger clone just one base away, this may be a read error. The rearrangement links TRBV7-2 to TRBJ2-7; TRBD1 is a possible D gene (6 bases). V was pared by 2 bases and J by 5 bases, with 7 bases between. Germline lookup yields CDR1 SGHTA and CDR2 FQGNSA. The CDR3 length is 12 residues. The CDR3 DNA reads as TGTGCCAGCAGCTTATGGGGGCACGAGCAGTACTTC. It specifies CASSLWGHEQYF.

This clonotype was counted a few times. V and J are TRBV4-3 and TRBJ2-1; TRBD1 matches at 7 bases. Trimming at V came to 4 bases and at J to 4 bases, leaving 7 bases not matched to a gene. Germline V gene lookup returns CDR1 LGHNA and CDR2 YSLEER. The CDR3 totals 15 residues. DNA of the CDR3: TGCGCCAGCAGCCCCACCGGGACAGAATACAATGAGCAGTTCTTC. Translated, it gives CASSPTGTEYNEQFF.

This clonotype has only a few counts. V is TRBV20-1 and J is TRBJ2-3; 9 bases align to TRBD2. Germline V gives CDR1 DFQATT, CDR2 SNEGSKA (reference sequence). V shed 1 base and J 4 bases; nucleotides not matched to a gene: 9. The CDR3 loop spans 16 amino acids. Here the CDR3 DNA reads TGCAGTGCTAGAGGAACAGGGCGGGGGGGCTCAGATACGCAGTATTTT. Protein product: CSARGTGRGGSDTQYF.

The count of this clonotype is one. The chain uses TRBV2 and TRBJ2-5; D uncertain. This CDR3 is 12 amino acids long. Germline values: CDR1 SNHLY, CDR2 FYNNEI. Trimming left V 4 bases short and J 4 bases short, with 7 bases between. For the CDR3, the DNA is TGTGCCAGCAGTGTCACAATAGAGACCCAGTACTTC. This gives the protein CASSVTIETQYF. Full variable domain (outside the CDR3, taken from reference TRBV2 and TRBJ2-5): EPEVTQTPSHQVTQMGQEVILRCVPISNHLYFYWYRQILGQKVEFLVSFYNNEISEKSEIFDDQFSVERPDGSNFTLKIRSTKLEDSAMYFCASSVTIETQYFGPGTRLLVL.

The rearrangement uses TRBV10-3 and TRBJ1-5, with D possibly matching TRBD1 (5 bases). Germline V CDR1 and CDR2: ENHRY, SYGVKD. The CDR3 has 13 residues. The V gene lost 10 bases and the J gene lost 4 bases, with 14 bases spanning the gap. In nucleotides, the CDR3 is TGTGCCAGCCGAGACAGTCAGAATCAGCCCCAGCATTTT. Protein product: CASRDSQNQPQHF.

J is TRBJ2-1 and V is TRBV7-9; TRBD1 matches at 8 bases. Germline V gene lookup returns CDR1 SEHNR and CDR2 FQNEAQ (reference sequence). The CDR3 length is 17 residues. J lost 9 bases, V lost 3 bases, and 16 bases had no gene match. Here the CDR3 DNA reads TGTGCCAGCAGCTTTACAATGGGGACAGGCTCCCTCGGTGAGCAGTTCTTC. Its translation: CASSFTMGTGSLGEQFF.

This rearrangement joins TRBV18 to TRBJ2-5, with 9 bases identical to TRBD1. Judging by the DNA end, TRBJ2-7 fits better; the J call may be wrong. Germline CDR1 is KGHSH and CDR2 is LQKENI. The CDR3 spans 17 residues. In nucleotides, the CDR3 is TGTGCCAGCTCCTTTACGGGGACAGGGAGTTTAACAGACGAGCAGTACTTC. It specifies CASSFTGTGSLTDEQYF.

This clonotype was found a few times. The J gene is TRBJ2-7, the V gene TRBV5-5; TRBD1 agrees at 7 bases. V lost 4 bases and J lost 4; bases outside the gene matches: 5. Germline-derived CDR1 and CDR2 are SGHKS and YYEKEE (reference sequence). This CDR3 region has 13 residues. The CDR3 DNA reads TGTGCCAGCAGCAAGACAGGGTTGTACGAGCAGTACTTC. Translated, it gives CASSKTGLYEQYF.

To note about this clonotype: This CDR3 is missing its conserved last phenylalanine or tryptophan, likely due to a read error. The chain employs TRBV7-3 and TRBJ2-3, with 8 bases aligning to TRBD2. Germline assignment: CDR1 SGHTA and CDR2 FQGTGA. This CDR3 is 15 amino acids long. V lost 5 bases to trimming and J lost 4 bases; unmatched junction nucleotides: 8. The CDR3 DNA is TGTGCCAGCAGCCCAACGGGGGGGCACGCAGATACGCAGTATGTT. Its protein is CASSPTGGHADTQYV.

The chain joins TRBV6-1 to TRBJ2-5; tentative D call: TRBD1 (6 bases). V was pared by 6 bases and J by 4 bases, with 18 bases between. CDR1 MNHNS and CDR2 SASEGT come from the germline V gene. The CDR3 runs 15 residues. This chain's CDR3 is CASSRGRDPRETQYF. CDR3 nucleotides: TGTGCCAGCAGCAGGGGTCGAGACCCAAGAGAGACCCAGTACTTC.

The gene calls are TRBV27 and TRBJ1-2; maybe TRBD1 (6 bases). Between the trimmed V and J ends, which lost 3 bases and 6 bases, there was a span of 14 bases. This CDR3 has 14 amino acids. In germline, CDR1 is MNHEY, CDR2 SMNVEV (reference sequence). CDR3 loop: CASSLTGGANGYTF. CDR3 nucleotide sequence: TGTGCCAGCAGTTTGACAGGAGGTGCGAATGGCTACACCTTC.

This clonotype was observed a few times. This rearrangement joins TRBV6-5 to TRBJ2-2; 7 nucleotides line up with TRBD1. The CDR3 totals 17 residues. The junction had 7 bases not matched to a gene; V was cut back by 2 bases and J by 1 base. The V gene's germline CDR1 is MNHEY and CDR2 SVGAGI. The CDR3, as DNA: TGTGCCAGCAGTTACCATACTAACAGGGGGAACACCGGGGAGCTGTTTTTT. Encoded protein: CASSYHTNRGNTGELFF.

The J gene is TRBJ1-1, the V gene TRBV7-2; D unclear. V was trimmed by 6 bases and J by 1 base, leaving 15 bases between them. The germline V gene encodes CDR1 SGHTA and CDR2 FQGNSA. This CDR3 contains 15 residues. Written as DNA, the CDR3 is TGTGCCAGCAGTCGAAACACTTCCCCGAACACTGAAGCTTTCTTT. It encodes CASSRNTSPNTEAFF.

The chain combines TRBV29-1 with TRBJ1-2; a weak D match, TRBD1 (5 bases). The CDR3 totals 13 residues. Trimming took off 4 bases at V and 4 bases at J, with 13 bases between the two ends. Germline V gene sequence: CDR1 SQVTM, CDR2 ANQGSEA. The CDR3 sequence is CSVGQTATYGYTF. The CDR3 nucleotides are TGCAGCGTTGGACAGACAGCGACCTATGGCTACACCTTC.

CDR3: CASSLGTGWDEKLFF. The CDR3 bases are TGTGCCAGCAGTTTAGGCACAGGGTGGGATGAAAAACTGTTTTTT. The chain links TRBV12-3 or TRBV12-4 to TRBJ1-4; TRBD1 might be the D (6 bases). The V and J ends lost 1 base and 6 bases respectively, with 12 bases between them. The CDR3 extends over 15 amino acids.

This rearrangement joins TRBV3-1 to TRBJ2-1; TRBD2 matches 10 bases. CDR1 is LGHDT and CDR2 is YNNKEL in the germline V gene (reference sequence). There are 15 residues in the CDR3. V trimming: 6 bases; J trimming: 5 bases; junction bases outside the gene matches: 7. DNA of the CDR3: TGTGCCAGCAGACCCAGCGGGGGGGCGAACAATGAGCAGTTCTTC. Translated, it gives CASRPSGGANNEQFF.

This clonotype was seen at least ten times. The chain is built from TRBV7-9 and TRBJ2-5; weak D call: TRBD1 (6 bases). The V end was cut by 7 bases, the J end by 11 bases, with 20 bases between. In germline, CDR1 is SEHNR, CDR2 FQNEAQ (reference sequence). The CDR3 extends over 13 amino acids. In DNA form, the CDR3 reads TGTGCCAGCACTCTCTCCACAGGGCATGAGCAGTACTTC. Protein product: CASTLSTGHEQYF.

This clonotype has just a few counts. The chain joins TRBV5-1 to TRBJ2-5; 11 bases line up with TRBD2. Judging by the DNA end, TRBJ2-7 fits better; the J call may be wrong. This CDR3 is built from 13 residues. Germline CDR1 is SGHRS and CDR2 is YFSETQ. CDR3 sequence (DNA): TGCGCCAGCATGCCGACTAGCGGGAACGAGCAGTACTTC. Its protein product is CASMPTSGNEQYF.

The rearrangement links TRBV2 to TRBJ2-1, with unresolved D. This CDR3 has 11 residues. Trimming stripped 6 bases from V and 13 bases from J, with 13 bases between. The V gene's germline CDR1 is SNHLY and CDR2 FYNNEI. In nucleotides, the CDR3 is TGTGCCAGCAGATCGAATATCCTACAGTTCTTC. Residues: CASRSNILQFF.

The V gene is TRBV7-2, the J gene TRBJ1-5; D possibly corresponds to TRBD1 (5 bases). CDR3 length: 15 residues. Germline CDR1 is SGHTA and CDR2 is FQGNSA. Trimming stripped 2 bases from V and 5 bases from J, with 13 bases between. The CDR3 loop is CASSLWGFGDQPQHF. In DNA, the CDR3 is TGTGCCAGCAGCTTATGGGGGTTCGGTGATCAGCCCCAGCATTTT. The whole variable domain, remainder taken from reference TRBV7-2 and TRBJ1-5, is GAGVSQSPSNKVTEKGKDVELRCDPISGHTALYWYRQSLGQGLEFLIYFQGNSAPDKSGLPSDRFSAERTGGSVSTLTIQRTQQEDSAVYLCASSLWGFGDQPQHFGDGTRLSIL.

The V call is TRBV12-3 or TRBV12-4, the J call TRBJ2-5; D call uncertain. V lost 4 bases and J 6 bases, leaving 21 bases between the germline ends. CDR3 length equals 16 residues. The CDR3 reads CASSSMTRQPRQTQYF. The CDR3 DNA reads as TGTGCCAGCAGTTCCATGACACGACAACCACGGCAGACCCAGTACTTC.